This T cell receptor (beta chain) was profiled in a study of T-cell memory formation after mild COVID-19 listed by TCRdb under 2021. Broadly, across the study: TCR sequence clusters from the two donors were found to be largely donor specific. In two donors, T-cell clones that expanded and contracted after mild COVID-19 were tracked by sequencing TCRalpha and TCRbeta repertoires over time. The cohort was made up of two young adult volunteers, one female and one male, who were previously healthy. The research as a whole found: Contracting CD4+ clones appeared mostly in the CM and EM memory subsets, whereas CD8+ clones were enriched in EMRA. Only a couple of mild cases were covered in the study, and larger cohorts including severe cases with pre-infection samples were considered necessary. The second-wave clones that peaked on day 37 were not confirmed to be SARS-CoV-2 specific. The detection of some responding clones in pre-infection memory suggests that pre-existing cross-reactive memory T cells joined the SARS-CoV-2 response. From day 15 to 85, contracting clones showed balanced CD4/CD8 phenotypes, whereas a second wave of clones that expanded from day 15 to 37 leaned towards CD4+.

Worth noting for this clonotype: Its antigen specificity is not known. Base qualities are not provided; no much larger clone lies one nucleotide away.

Including cysteine and phenylalanine, the CDR3 has 15 amino acids. The entry retains the CDR3 DNA only, 45 bases that are in frame from base 1. Looking up the germline V gene (reference sequence) yields CDR1 MNHEY and CDR2 SMNVEV. The V end loses 2 bases and the J end loses 0 bases, and a stretch of 10 bases separates them. Ficoll-Paque density gradient centrifugation was the method used to isolate PBMCs. The data were produced on an Illumina NovaSeq 6000. TCRalpha and TCRbeta cDNA libraries were constructed by 5'RACE with constant-segment primers, with sample barcodes and unique molecular identifiers being introduced. Trizol reagent was used to extract RNA from every sample. The libraries were amplified in two PCR steps, and the second step added a second sample barcode and Illumina TruSeq adapters. Libraries were sequenced on an Illumina NovaSeq with 2 x 150 bp paired-end reads. In the authors' own workflow: The reads were demultiplexed and collapsed into UMI-guided consensus sequences using migec v1.2.7. Using mixcr v2.1.11, the UMI consensuses were aligned to TRA and TRB V and J templates and assembled into clonotypes. Clonotypes were classified as expanded or contracted when called significant by both edgeR and NoisET, with noise models trained on biological replicates. For edgeR calls, the cutoffs were a false discovery rate-adjusted p below 0.01 and a log2 fold-change threshold of 1. As an exploratory analysis of dynamics, PCA with hierarchical clustering was applied to max-normalized trajectories of the 1000 most abundant clonotypes. Separately sequenced CD4+ and CD8+ repertoires were used to assign the CD4 or CD8 phenotype of responding clones. The public reads were run again by TCRdb, first through fastp at Q25 and then through MiXCR, and only productive beta chains were kept. Each record represents a unique CDR3 protein, reported with the most common genes and DNA among its rows. These V and J calls derive from TCRdb rather than the authors' analysis. For this sample the table gives 92,000 or so distinct CDR3 sequences, of which more than 13% were detected only once. Under 45% of the sample is held by the ten biggest clonotypes.

This chain joins TRBV27 to TRBJ2-5, with no confident D gene call. Sequences were obtained from PBMCs or a T cell subset sorted from them (not recorded which). The source of this sequence is a man between 18 and 29 years old who had mild COVID-19 (a few samples of this study predate the infection). The sample titles of this study are shuffled in the database, so cell type and time point are left out; the donor was told from shared clones. The sequenced DNA is TGTGCCAGCAGTTTAGGCTTATCCTACCAAGAGACCCAGTACTTC. Protein translation: CASSLGLSYQETQYF.